This entry lists 8 T cell receptor beta chains sequenced from one sample in a study of cytomegalovirus exposure and HLA in healthy donors. This table comes from immunoSEQ multiplex PCR, and its TCRdb copy is limited to in-frame clones, with some not included. The data hold tens of thousands of clones, with over 85% observed a single time. Specimen: PBMCs. All receptors derive from a young woman in good health and CMV-seropositive.

The rearrangement uses TRBV9 and TRBJ1-3; D is unresolved. The CDR3 is 16 residues long. Trimming removed 0 bases from V and 4 bases from J, with 14 bases in between. Germline CDR1 and CDR2: SGDLS and YYNGEE. CDR3 nucleotide sequence: TGTGCCAGCAGCGTAGGCCTTGTTGGACTCGGAAACACCATATATTTT. Translation: CASSVGLVGLGNTIYF.

The genes are TRBV5-6 and TRBJ2-6; 7 nucleotides line up with TRBD1. This CDR3 spans 16 amino acids. From germline, CDR1 is SGHDT and CDR2 YYEEEE. Trimming removed 6 bases from V and 3 bases from J; junction bases left unmatched: 9. CDR3 DNA sequence: TGTGCCAGCACCTCGACAGGGACCCGTGGGGCCAACGTCCTGACTTTC. Encoded protein: CASTSTGTRGANVLTF.

The chain recombines TRBV2 with TRBJ1-5, with 9 bases identical to TRBD1. This CDR3 is built from 17 residues. Germline values: CDR1 SNHLY, CDR2 FYNNEI. J gave up 3 bases and V 5 bases, and 11 bases lay outside the gene matches. Here the CDR3 reads CASSPTGGQGINQPQHF. Written as DNA, the CDR3 is TGTGCCAGCAGTCCAACGGGGGGACAGGGAATCAATCAGCCCCAGCATTTT. Variable domain in full (rest from reference TRBV2 and TRBJ1-5): EPEVTQTPSHQVTQMGQEVILRCVPISNHLYFYWYRQILGQKVEFLVSFYNNEISEKSEIFDDQFSVERPDGSNFTLKIRSTKLEDSAMYFCASSPTGGQGINQPQHFGDGTRLSIL.

The chain carries TRBV28 and TRBJ2-4, with 8 bases identical to TRBD1. Trimming took 6 bases from V and 7 from J; bases not matched to a gene: 11. Germline V CDR1 and CDR2: MDHEN, SYDVKM. The CDR3 is 15 residues long. CDR3 coding DNA: TGTGCCAGCAGCCTACAGGGGGATTTGGGGAACATTCAGTACTTC. It is translated as CASSLQGDLGNIQYF. Combining the CDR3 with reference TRBV28 and TRBJ2-4 gives the whole variable domain DVKVTQSSRYLVKRTGEKVFLECVQDMDHENMFWYRQDPGLGLRLIYFSYDVKMKEKGDIPEGYSVSREKKERFSLILESASTNQTSMYLCASSLQGDLGNIQYFGAGTRLSVL.

The CDR3, as DNA: TGTGCCAGCAGCTTTTCTAGCGGGATTGGTGAGACCCAGTACTTC. It specifies CASSFSSGIGETQYF. The chain is built from TRBV11-3 and TRBJ2-5; the match to TRBD2 covers 9 bases. CDR3 length: 15 residues. Trimming took 3 bases from V and 5 from J; bases not matched to a gene: 7. CDR1 SGHNT and CDR2 YENEEA come from the germline V gene.

The CDR3, as DNA: TGTGCCAGTAGTATAGCTGCAACTAATGAAAAACTGTTTTTT. This codes for CASSIAATNEKLFF. The chain couples TRBV19 to TRBJ1-4; D is ambiguous. The CDR3 extends over 14 amino acids. Germline CDR1 and CDR2: LNHDA and SQIVND (reference sequence). V lost 1 base, J lost 0 bases, and 3 bases lay in between. Based on the CDR3 plus reference TRBV19 and TRBJ1-4, the full variable domain is DGGITQSPKYLFRKEGQNVTLSCEQNLNHDAMYWYRQDPGQGLRLIYYSQIVNDFQKGDIAEGYSVSREKKESFPLTVTSAQKNPTAFYLCASSIAATNEKLFFGSGTQLSVL.

The rearrangement joins TRBV5-5 to TRBJ2-1, with D maybe TRBD2 (5 bases). V was trimmed by 1 base and J by 9 bases, leaving 17 bases between them. CDR1 and CDR2 (germline): SGHKS, YYEKEE (reference sequence). The CDR3 runs to 15 residues. CDR3 sequence reads: CASSLTGIVETEQFF. The CDR3, as DNA: TGTGCCAGCAGCTTGACGGGAATAGTAGAGACTGAGCAGTTCTTC.

The chain recombines TRBV7-2 with TRBJ2-7; 10 bases are shared with TRBD2. This CDR3 is built from 16 residues. The ends lost 2 bases at V and 3 bases at J; junction bases unmatched: 7. Germline V gene data show CDR1 as SGHTA and CDR2 as FQGNSA. The CDR3 here is CASSLTSGIVNYEQYF. Written as DNA, the CDR3 is TGTGCCAGCAGCTTAACTAGCGGGATTGTGAACTACGAGCAGTACTTC.